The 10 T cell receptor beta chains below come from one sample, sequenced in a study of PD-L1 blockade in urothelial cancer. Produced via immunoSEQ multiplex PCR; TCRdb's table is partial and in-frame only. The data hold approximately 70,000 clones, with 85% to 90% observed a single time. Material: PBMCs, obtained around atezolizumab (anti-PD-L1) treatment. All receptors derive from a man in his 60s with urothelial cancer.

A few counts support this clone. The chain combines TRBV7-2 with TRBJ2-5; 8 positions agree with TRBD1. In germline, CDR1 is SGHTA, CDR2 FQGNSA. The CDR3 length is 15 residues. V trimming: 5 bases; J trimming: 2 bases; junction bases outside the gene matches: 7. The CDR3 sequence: CASSLQTGVQETQYF. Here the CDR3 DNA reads TGTGCCAGCAGCCTCCAGACAGGGGTACAAGAGACCCAGTACTTC.

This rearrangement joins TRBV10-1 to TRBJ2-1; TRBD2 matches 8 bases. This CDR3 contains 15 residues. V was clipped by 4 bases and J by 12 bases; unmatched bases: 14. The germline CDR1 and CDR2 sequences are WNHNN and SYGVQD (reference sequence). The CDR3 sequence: CASSASGTRPIGQFF. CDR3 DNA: TGCGCCAGCAGTGCTTCGGGGACTAGGCCCATTGGGCAGTTCTTC.

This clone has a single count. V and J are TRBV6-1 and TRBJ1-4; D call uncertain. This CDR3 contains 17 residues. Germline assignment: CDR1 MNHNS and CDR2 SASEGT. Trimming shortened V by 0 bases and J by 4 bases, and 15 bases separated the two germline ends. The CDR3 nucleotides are TGTGCCAGCAGTGAAGCCGCGTTGACACGGCATAATGAAAAACTGTTTTTT. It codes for CASSEAALTRHNEKLFF.

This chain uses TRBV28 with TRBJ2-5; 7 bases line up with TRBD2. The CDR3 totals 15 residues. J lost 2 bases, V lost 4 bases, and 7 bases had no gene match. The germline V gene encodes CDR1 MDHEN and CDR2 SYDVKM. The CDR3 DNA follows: TGTGCCAGCAGTTCCCCGGGACTATGGCAAGAGACCCAGTACTTC. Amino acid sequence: CASSSPGLWQETQYF.

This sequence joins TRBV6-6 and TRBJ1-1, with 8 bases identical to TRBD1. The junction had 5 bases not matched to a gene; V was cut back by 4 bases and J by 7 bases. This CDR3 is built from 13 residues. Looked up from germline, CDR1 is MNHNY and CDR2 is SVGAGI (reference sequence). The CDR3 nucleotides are TGTGCCAGCAGTTTGGAACAGGGGGGTGAAGCTTTCTTT. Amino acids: CASSLEQGGEAFF.

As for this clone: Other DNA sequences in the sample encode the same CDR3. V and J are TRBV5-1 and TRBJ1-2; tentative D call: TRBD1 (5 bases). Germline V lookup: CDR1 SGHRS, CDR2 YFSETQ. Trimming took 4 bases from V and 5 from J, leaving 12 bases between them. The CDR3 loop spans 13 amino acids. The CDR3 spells CASSLQAVYGYTF. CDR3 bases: TGCGCCAGCAGCCTACAGGCAGTATATGGCTACACCTTC.

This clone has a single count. The CDR3 loop reads CASWRESYGYTF. Written as DNA, the CDR3 is TGTGCCAGCTGGAGGGAGTCTTATGGCTACACCTTC. The chain has TRBV18 and TRBJ1-2, with D unresolved. Looked up from germline, CDR1 is KGHSH and CDR2 is LQKENI. The CDR3 loop spans 12 amino acids. V dropped 7 bases and J dropped 5 bases, with 11 bases sitting between them.

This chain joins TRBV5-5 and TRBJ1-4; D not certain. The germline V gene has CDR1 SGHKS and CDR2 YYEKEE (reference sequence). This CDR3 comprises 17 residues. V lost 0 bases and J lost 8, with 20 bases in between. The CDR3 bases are TGTGCCAGCAGCTTGGAATCCCGCGCCAACGGTAAAGAAAAACTGTTTTTT. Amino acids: CASSLESRANGKEKLFF.

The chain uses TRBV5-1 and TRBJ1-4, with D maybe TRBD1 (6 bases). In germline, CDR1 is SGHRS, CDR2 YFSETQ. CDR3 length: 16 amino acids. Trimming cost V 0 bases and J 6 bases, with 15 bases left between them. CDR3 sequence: CASSLGQTGGYEKLFF. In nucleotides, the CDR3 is TGCGCCAGCAGCTTGGGACAGACAGGAGGCTATGAAAAACTGTTTTTT.

CDR3 loop: CATSTQQGSFNEKLFF. The DNA of the CDR3 is TGTGCCACCAGCACCCAGCAGGGGTCATTTAATGAAAAACTGTTTTTT. The chain carries TRBV15 and TRBJ1-4; D might be TRBD1 (6 bases). This CDR3 spans 16 amino acids. Trimming took 4 bases from V and 4 from J, leaving 16 bases between them. Germline loops: CDR1 LNHNV, CDR2 YYDKDF (reference sequence).